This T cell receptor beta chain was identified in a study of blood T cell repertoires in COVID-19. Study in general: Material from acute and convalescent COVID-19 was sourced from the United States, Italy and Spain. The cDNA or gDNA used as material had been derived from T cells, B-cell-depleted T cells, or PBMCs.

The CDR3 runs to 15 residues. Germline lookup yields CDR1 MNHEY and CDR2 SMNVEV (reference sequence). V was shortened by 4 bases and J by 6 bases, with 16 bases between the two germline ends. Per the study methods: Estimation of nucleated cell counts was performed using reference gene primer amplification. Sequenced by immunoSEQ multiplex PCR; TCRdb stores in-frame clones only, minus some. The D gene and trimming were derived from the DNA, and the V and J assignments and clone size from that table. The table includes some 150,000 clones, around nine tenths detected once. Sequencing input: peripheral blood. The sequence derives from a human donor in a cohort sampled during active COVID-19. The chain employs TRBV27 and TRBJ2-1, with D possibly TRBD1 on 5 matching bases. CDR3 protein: CASSSREGNSNEQFF. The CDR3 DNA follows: TGTGCCAGCAGTTCCAGGGAAGGGAACAGCAATGAGCAGTTCTTC.